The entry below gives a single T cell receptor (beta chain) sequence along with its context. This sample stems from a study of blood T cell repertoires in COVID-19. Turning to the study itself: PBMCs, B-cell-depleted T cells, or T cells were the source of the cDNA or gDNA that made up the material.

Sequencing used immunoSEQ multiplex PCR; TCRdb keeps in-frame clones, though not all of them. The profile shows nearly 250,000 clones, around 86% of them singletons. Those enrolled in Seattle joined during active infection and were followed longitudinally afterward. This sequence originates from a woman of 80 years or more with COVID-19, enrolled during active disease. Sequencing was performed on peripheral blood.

CDR3 sequence reads: CATSSLQGQPQHF. CDR3 in DNA: TGTGCCACCAGCAGCTTACAGGGCCAGCCCCAGCATTTT. V is TRBV15 and J is TRBJ1-5; weak D call: TRBD1 (6 bases). CDR3 length equals 13 residues. V dropped 3 bases and J dropped 7 bases, with 10 bases sitting between them. CDR1 LNHNV and CDR2 YYDKDF come from the germline V gene (reference sequence).